The clone carrying this T cell receptor beta chain has just a few counts. Time point meaning: sample taken at primary tumor resection. Untreated early-stage non-small cell lung cancer patients, over 55 in total, were the donors. Unsorted samples of tumor, nontumor lung or frozen PBMC had their whole RNA sequenced. Each molecule of TCR cDNA was tagged with one unique molecular identifier. TCRdb called the 5' RACE reads again in MiXCR, with one record for every CDR3 protein. The table records 40,000 to 45,000 distinct CDR3 sequences, over 6.5% of them present only once. This entry belongs to a study of spatial heterogeneity in lung cancer. Study-level background: Alpha-chain sequences were consistently detected less often than beta-chain sequences.

V lost 6 bases and J lost 1, with 15 bases in between. Germline V gene data show CDR1 as SGHTA and CDR2 as FQGTGA. There are 15 residues in the CDR3. The receptor was isolated from a female donor with early-stage non-small cell lung cancer. This chain uses TRBV7-3 with TRBJ2-5, with D perhaps matching TRBD1 (5 bases). Here the sequenced sample was PBMCs, taken at surgery. The CDR3 loop reads CASRDDRQLQETQYF. The CDR3 nucleotides read TGTGCCAGCAGGGATGATCGACAGCTCCAAGAGACCCAGTACTTC.